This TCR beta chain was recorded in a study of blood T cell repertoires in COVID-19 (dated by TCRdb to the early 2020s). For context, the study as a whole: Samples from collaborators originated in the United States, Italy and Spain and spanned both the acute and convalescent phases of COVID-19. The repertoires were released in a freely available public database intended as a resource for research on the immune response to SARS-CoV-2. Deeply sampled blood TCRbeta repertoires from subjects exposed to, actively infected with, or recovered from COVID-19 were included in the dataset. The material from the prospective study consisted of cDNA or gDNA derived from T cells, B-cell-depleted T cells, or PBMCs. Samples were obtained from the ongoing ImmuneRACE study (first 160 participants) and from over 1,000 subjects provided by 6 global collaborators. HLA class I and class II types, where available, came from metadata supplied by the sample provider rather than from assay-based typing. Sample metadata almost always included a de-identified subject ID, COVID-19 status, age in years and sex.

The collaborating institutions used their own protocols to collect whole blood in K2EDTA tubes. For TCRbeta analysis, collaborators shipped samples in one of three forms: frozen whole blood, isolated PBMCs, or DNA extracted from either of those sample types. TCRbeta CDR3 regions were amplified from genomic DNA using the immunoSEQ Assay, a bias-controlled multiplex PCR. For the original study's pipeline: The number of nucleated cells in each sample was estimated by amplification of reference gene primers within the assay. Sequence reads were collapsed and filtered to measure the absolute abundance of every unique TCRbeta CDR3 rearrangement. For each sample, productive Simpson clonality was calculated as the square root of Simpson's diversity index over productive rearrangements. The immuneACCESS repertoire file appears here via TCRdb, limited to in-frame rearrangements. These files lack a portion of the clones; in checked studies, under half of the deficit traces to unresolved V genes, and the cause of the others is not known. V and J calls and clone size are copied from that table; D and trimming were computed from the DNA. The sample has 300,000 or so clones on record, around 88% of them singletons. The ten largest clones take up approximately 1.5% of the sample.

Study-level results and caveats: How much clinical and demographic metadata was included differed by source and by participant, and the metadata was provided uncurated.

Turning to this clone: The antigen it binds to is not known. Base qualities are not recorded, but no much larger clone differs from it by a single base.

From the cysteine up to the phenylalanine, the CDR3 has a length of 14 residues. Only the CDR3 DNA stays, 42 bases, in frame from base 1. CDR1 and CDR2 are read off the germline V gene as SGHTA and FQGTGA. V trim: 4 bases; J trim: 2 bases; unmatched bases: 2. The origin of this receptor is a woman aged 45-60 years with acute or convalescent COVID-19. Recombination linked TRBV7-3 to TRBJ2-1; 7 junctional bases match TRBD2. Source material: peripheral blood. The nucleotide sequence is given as TGTGCCAGCAGCTCTAGCGGCACCTACAATGAGCAGTTCTTC. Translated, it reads CASSSSGTYNEQFF.